The T cell receptor beta chain under discussion was sequenced for a study of CD8 T cells in ankylosing spondylitis. The germline V gene has CDR1 SGDLS and CDR2 YYNGEE. The CDR3 has 14 amino acids. Trimming cost V 3 bases and J 8 bases; bases outside gene matches: 2. This clonotype has ten or more counts. TCRdb re-called the 5' RACE reads with MiXCR, one entry per CDR3 protein. The top ten hold roughly 4.4% of the sample, which has roughly 42,000 distinct CDR3 sequences, around 2.9% seen once. Sequencing input: blood, either unsorted or a sorted T cell fraction (not recorded which). The rearrangement links TRBV9 to TRBJ1-6; 10 nucleotides align to TRBD1. The sequence derives from a male donor with ankylosing spondylitis or in good health (not recorded which). Here the CDR3 reads CASSAGTGDSPLHF. CDR3 sequence (DNA): TGTGCCAGCAGCGCCGGGACAGGGGATTCACCCCTCCACTTT. Full variable domain (remainder filled in from reference TRBV9 and TRBJ1-6): DSGVTQTPKHLITATGQRVTLRCSPRSGDLSVYWYQQSLDQGLQFLIQYYNGEERAKGNILERFSAQQFPDLHSELNLSSLELGDSALYFCASSAGTGDSPLHFGNGTRLTVT.